The 25 T cell receptor beta chains listed next were all sequenced from one sample in a study of blood T cell repertoires in COVID-19. Clones were sequenced by immunoSEQ multiplex PCR, and TCRdb holds only the in-frame ones, with some missing. The sample includes about 240,000 clones, around 89% seen only once; the top ten take 3.5% to 5%. The sample taken for sequencing was PBMCs or T cells enriched from blood (not recorded which). These receptors came from a woman in her twenties or thirties who had recovered from COVID-19.

The chain carries TRBV30 and TRBJ1-1; D uncertain. V was cut by 1 base and J by 5 bases, with 5 bases left in between. The V gene's germline CDR1 is GTSNPN and CDR2 SVGIG (reference sequence). CDR3 length equals 11 residues. The DNA of the CDR3 is TGTGCCTGGAGTGCTAGGACTGAAGCTTTCTTT. Amino acids: CAWSARTEAFF.

The chain employs TRBV27 and TRBJ2-6; TRBD2 matches at 7 bases. Germline V gene sequence: CDR1 MNHEY, CDR2 SMNVEV (reference sequence). The CDR3 has 17 residues. V trimming: 4 bases; J trimming: 0 bases; junction bases outside the gene matches: 6. The CDR3, as DNA: TGTGCCAGCAGTTCGGGAGGCCCTTACTCTGGGGCCAACGTCCTGACTTTC. Amino acid sequence: CASSSGGPYSGANVLTF.

This rearrangement joins TRBV4-1 to TRBJ2-7; D is unresolved. The germline V gene encodes CDR1 MGHRA and CDR2 YSYEKL. Trimming stripped 0 bases from V and 2 bases from J, with 17 bases between. The CDR3 has 17 amino acids. CDR3: CASSQDSLEALPYEQYF. CDR3 in DNA: TGCGCCAGCAGCCAAGATTCTTTAGAAGCCTTACCCTACGAGCAGTACTTC.

CDR3 loop: CASSTGYGYTF. The CDR3 nucleotides are TGTGCCAGCTCGACAGGCTATGGCTACACCTTC. The chain employs TRBV14 and TRBJ1-2; D perhaps matches TRBD1 (6 bases). V lost 8 bases and J 4 bases, leaving 8 bases between the germline ends. CDR3 length equals 11 residues. Germline CDR1 SGHDN, CDR2 FVKESK.

The gene calls are TRBV9 and TRBJ2-7; tentative D call: TRBD2 (6 bases). Per germline, CDR1 SGDLS and CDR2 YYNGEE. The CDR3 has 16 residues. V dropped 0 bases and J dropped 3 bases, with 16 bases sitting between them. The CDR3 DNA reads TGTGCCAGCAGCGTAGATGGGAGCAGGAGGGTCTACGAGCAGTACTTC. As protein: CASSVDGSRRVYEQYF.

The chain has TRBV21-1 and TRBJ2-1; whether TRBD2, the table's D call, matches the DNA was not checked. TRBV21-1 is an annotated pseudogene. CDR3 length: 17 residues. The DNA for the CDR3 is TGTGCCAGCAGCCTAAGGACTAGCGGGAGGGCCATCAATGAGCAGTTCTTC. Amino acid sequence: CASSLRTSGRAINEQFF.

This sequence joins TRBV2 and TRBJ1-1; 9 bases align to TRBD1. J was trimmed by 3 bases and V by 4 bases; bases with no gene match: 0. Looked up from germline, CDR1 is SNHLY and CDR2 is FYNNEI. This CDR3 comprises 13 residues. The CDR3 here is CASSGQGDTEAFF. Written as DNA, the CDR3 is TGTGCCAGCAGTGGACAGGGGGACACTGAAGCTTTCTTT. Combining the CDR3 with reference TRBV2 and TRBJ1-1 gives the whole variable domain EPEVTQTPSHQVTQMGQEVILRCVPISNHLYFYWYRQILGQKVEFLVSFYNNEISEKSEIFDDQFSVERPDGSNFTLKIRSTKLEDSAMYFCASSGQGDTEAFFGQGTRLTVV.

J is TRBJ2-1 and V is TRBV10-3, with D perhaps TRBD2 (5 bases). Trimming removed 8 bases from V and 9 bases from J, with 14 bases in between. CDR3 size: 12 residues. CDR1 is ENHRY and CDR2 is SYGVKD in the germline V gene. This CDR3 is CAIAASSGEQFF. CDR3 sequence (DNA): TGTGCCATCGCTGCTAGCTCAGGTGAGCAGTTCTTC.

The genes are TRBV7-9 and TRBJ2-1; D unclear. Trimming left V 8 bases short and J 1 base short, with 9 bases between. Germline CDR1 reads SEHNR; CDR2 reads FQNEAQ (reference sequence). The CDR3 extends over 13 amino acids. The CDR3 loop reads CASLDLSYNEQFF. Written as DNA, the CDR3 is TGTGCCAGCCTAGACTTATCCTACAATGAGCAGTTCTTC.

The rearrangement joins TRBV19 to TRBJ2-1; 12 positions match TRBD2. Germline V gives CDR1 LNHDA, CDR2 SQIVND (reference sequence). The CDR3 totals 17 residues. V dropped 5 bases and J dropped 2; count of bases not matched to a gene: 7. CDR3 sequence: CASSASGRALAYNEQFF. CDR3 bases: TGTGCCAGTAGTGCTAGCGGGAGGGCCCTCGCCTACAATGAGCAGTTCTTC.

The chain is built from TRBV9 and TRBJ2-2, with TRBD2 identical over 14 bases. This CDR3 contains 19 residues. Germline CDR1 and CDR2: SGDLS and YYNGEE. V dropped 2 bases and J dropped 0; count of bases not matched to a gene: 6. The CDR3 sequence: CASSVGLAGVTANTGELFF. In nucleotides, the CDR3 is TGTGCCAGCAGCGTGGGACTAGCGGGAGTGACCGCGAACACCGGGGAGCTGTTTTTT.

CDR3 coding DNA: TGTGCCAGTAGAACGACAGGGGGAGATACGCAGTATTTT. This encodes CASRTTGGDTQYF. The chain joins TRBV19 to TRBJ2-3; 9 bases align to TRBD1. The ends lost 6 bases at V and 5 bases at J; junction bases unmatched: 3. Germline loops: CDR1 LNHDA, CDR2 SQIVND (reference sequence). CDR3 length: 13 amino acids.

The chain is built from TRBV5-6 and TRBJ2-7; 9 bases line up with TRBD1. This CDR3 has 13 residues. J lost 5 bases, V lost 4 bases, and 4 bases had no gene match. Per germline, CDR1 SGHDT and CDR2 YYEEEE. In DNA form, the CDR3 reads TGTGCCAGCAGCGGGGGACAGGGTGACGAGCAGTACTTC. This sequence encodes CASSGGQGDEQYF.

This clone was seen once. The chain uses TRBV9 and TRBJ1-6; 7 bases map to TRBD1. Trimming cost V 0 bases and J 15 bases; bases outside gene matches: 3. Germline loops: CDR1 SGDLS, CDR2 YYNGEE. This CDR3 is built from 12 residues. CDR3 sequence: CASSVVQGDLHF. CDR3 nucleotide sequence: TGTGCCAGCAGCGTAGTTCAGGGGGACCTCCACTTT. The full variable domain, in which reference TRBV9 and TRBJ1-6 provide the parts outside the CDR3, is DSGVTQTPKHLITATGQRVTLRCSPRSGDLSVYWYQQSLDQGLQFLIQYYNGEERAKGNILERFSAQQFPDLHSELNLSSLELGDSALYFCASSVVQGDLHFGNGTRLTVT.

The chain employs TRBV19 and TRBJ2-7; 10 bases fit TRBD2. With 5 bases clipped from V and 1 base from J, the junction kept 8 bases outside the gene matches. CDR1 is LNHDA and CDR2 is SQIVND in the germline V gene (reference sequence). CDR3 size: 16 residues. The CDR3 region has the DNA TGTGCCAGTAGTCCCCAGACTAGCGGGTTTTCCTACGAGCAGTACTTC. Its translation is CASSPQTSGFSYEQYF.

As regards this clone: The junction does not match germline at one end; this may be a read error. This chain joins TRBV18 and TRBJ1-1, with 7 bases aligning to TRBD1. The CDR3 is 13 residues long. Germline V gives CDR1 KGHSH, CDR2 LQKENI. Here the CDR3 DNA reads TGTGCCAGCTCTTTCGATGACAGGGCTGAGGCTTTCTTT. This sequence encodes CASSFDDRAEAFF. The full variable domain, with the rest looked up from reference TRBV18 and TRBJ1-1, is NAGVMQNPRHLVRRRGQEARLRCSPMKGHSHVYWYRQLPEEGLKFMVYLQKENIIDESGMPKERFSAEFPKEGPSILRIQQVVRGDSAAYFCASSFDDRAEAFFGQGTRLTVV.

This rearrangement joins TRBV30 to TRBJ1-1; a possible D gene is TRBD1 (5 bases). Germline CDR1 GTSNPN, CDR2 SVGIG (reference sequence). This CDR3 is 14 amino acids long. CDR3 in amino acids: CGVGNGGVNTEAFF. The CDR3 bases are TGTGGCGTAGGGAACGGGGGAGTTAACACTGAAGCTTTCTTT.

V gene TRBV6-1 combines with J gene TRBJ1-5; tentative D call: TRBD1 (5 bases). Germline values: CDR1 MNHNS, CDR2 SASEGT. The CDR3 has 15 residues. Between the trimmed V and J ends, which lost 0 bases and 7 bases, there was a span of 13 bases. The CDR3 spells CASSEAAGFDQPQHF. In DNA form, the CDR3 reads TGTGCCAGCAGTGAAGCAGCAGGGTTCGACCAGCCCCAGCATTTT.

The chain couples TRBV4-2 to TRBJ2-1; D perhaps matches TRBD2 (5 bases). CDR1 and CDR2 (germline): LGHNA, YNFKEQ. The CDR3 length is 15 residues. Trimming left V 1 base short and J 4 bases short, with 11 bases between. In DNA, the CDR3 is TGTGCCAGCAGCCAAGCAGCGGCGGTATACAATGAGCAGTTCTTC. As protein: CASSQAAAVYNEQFF.

This chain joins TRBV7-9 and TRBJ1-4; D call uncertain. Per germline, CDR1 SEHNR and CDR2 FQNEAQ (reference sequence). This CDR3 is 14 amino acids long. Trimming left V 0 bases short and J 3 bases short, with 5 bases between. The CDR3 sequence: CASSLAAANEKLFF. CDR3 coding DNA: TGTGCCAGCAGCTTAGCGGCAGCTAATGAAAAACTGTTTTTT.

The CDR3 here is CASSPDRGRTDTQYF. Written as DNA, the CDR3 is TGTGCCAGCAGCCCGGACAGGGGGCGGACAGATACGCAGTATTTT. This chain joins TRBV7-3 and TRBJ2-3, with TRBD1 matching 11 bases. The trim removed 5 bases at V and 3 bases at J, leaving 4 bases unmatched. The CDR3 is made up of 15 amino acids. In germline, CDR1 is SGHTA, CDR2 FQGTGA. Based on the CDR3 plus reference TRBV7-3 and TRBJ2-3, the full variable domain is GAGVSQTPSNKVTEKGKYVELRCDPISGHTALYWYRQSLGQGPEFLIYFQGTGAADDSGLPNDRFFAVRPEGSVSTLKIQRTERGDSAVYLCASSPDRGRTDTQYFGPGTRLTVL.

The chain uses TRBV7-2 and TRBJ2-3; D not resolved. V was clipped by 2 bases and J by 2 bases, with 11 bases between them. The CDR3 spans 15 residues. Germline V CDR1 and CDR2: SGHTA, FQGNSA. This CDR3 is CASSLSAAPTDTQYF. In DNA, the CDR3 is TGTGCCAGCAGCTTAAGCGCTGCCCCCACAGATACGCAGTATTTT.

This sequence joins TRBV5-1 and TRBJ2-1, with 8 bases aligning to TRBD1. Germline V gene lookup returns CDR1 SGHRS and CDR2 YFSETQ. This CDR3 comprises 12 residues. V gave up 7 bases and J gave up 5 bases; unmatched junction bases: 2. The CDR3 here is CASSTGDNEQFF. DNA of the CDR3: TGCGCCAGCTCGACAGGGGACAATGAGCAGTTCTTC.

The V and J genes are TRBV4-2 and TRBJ2-1; 8 positions agree with TRBD2. Germline V gene sequence: CDR1 LGHNA, CDR2 YNFKEQ. J lost 0 bases, V lost 0 bases, and 4 bases had no gene match. The CDR3 extends over 17 amino acids. The CDR3 here is CASSQDPSGSSYNEQFF. As DNA, the CDR3 is TGTGCCAGCAGCCAAGATCCAAGCGGGAGCTCCTACAATGAGCAGTTCTTC.

This clone was detected a few times. V gene TRBV5-1 combines with J gene TRBJ1-2; TRBD1 matches at 7 bases. V dropped 0 bases and J dropped 8; count of bases not matched to a gene: 7. The CDR3 contains 14 residues. Germline values: CDR1 SGHRS, CDR2 YFSETQ. The DNA for the CDR3 is TGCGCCAGCAGCTTGGGGTCGCAGGGGGACGGCTACACCTTC. Amino acids: CASSLGSQGDGYTF.